These T cell receptor beta chains were read from a single sample in a study of blood T cell repertoires in COVID-19. Repertoires were generated with immunoSEQ multiplex PCR, while TCRdb's copy carries only in-frame clones and drops some. The sample yields a few hundred thousand clones, 70% to 90% seen once. The sample consisted of peripheral blood. Receptors originate from a woman aged 50 to 60 with COVID-19, enrolled during active disease. Both conserved end residues are part of each CDR3. Fields, in order: CDR3 length, clone size, D gene, J gene, V gene, CDR3 protein, CDR3 DNA. D genes are given only for firm matches. Clone size appears in some rows only: once, few, many, or a class for an expanded clone.

len: 15
abundance: once
d_gene: TRBD1
j_gene: TRBJ2-2
v_gene: TRBV30
CDR3aa: CAWSGQGADTGELFF
CDR3nt: TGTGCCTGGAGTGGCCAGGGGGCGGACACCGGGGAGCTGTTTTTT

len: 14
abundance: -
d_gene: TRBD1
j_gene: TRBJ2-7
v_gene: TRBV5-1
CDR3aa: CASSSGQGQNEQYF
CDR3nt: TGCGCCAGCAGCTCGGGACAGGGGCAAAACGAGCAGTACTTC

len: 18
abundance: -
d_gene: TRBD1
j_gene: TRBJ1-6
v_gene: TRBV5-6
CDR3aa: CASSYGQGASSYNSPLHF
CDR3nt: TGTGCCAGCAGCTACGGACAGGGGGCGAGCTCCTATAATTCACCCCTCCACTTT

len: 15
abundance: -
d_gene: -
j_gene: TRBJ1-3
v_gene: TRBV11-1
CDR3aa: CASSLDFSSGNTIYF
CDR3nt: TGTGCCAGCAGCTTGGACTTCTCCTCTGGAAACACCATATATTTT

len: 18
abundance: -
d_gene: TRBD1
j_gene: TRBJ1-5
v_gene: TRBV28
CDR3aa: CASSPHRDRGLGNQPQHF
CDR3nt: TGTGCCAGCAGTCCACACCGGGACAGGGGGCTCGGCAATCAGCCCCAGCATTTT

len: 14
abundance: -
d_gene: TRBD1
j_gene: TRBJ1-4
v_gene: TRBV29-1
CDR3aa: CSVTHRGTNEKLFF
CDR3nt: TGCAGCGTTACCCACAGGGGAACTAATGAAAAACTGTTTTTT

len: 15
abundance: -
d_gene: -
j_gene: TRBJ2-3
v_gene: TRBV5-1
CDR3aa: CASRISGSGTDTQYF
CDR3nt: TGCGCCAGCAGGATTTCGGGATCCGGCACAGATACGCAGTATTTT

len: 14
abundance: -
d_gene: TRBD1
j_gene: TRBJ1-1
v_gene: TRBV4-1
CDR3aa: CASSHGQGVSEAFF
CDR3nt: TGCGCCAGCAGCCATGGACAGGGTGTATCTGAAGCTTTCTTT

len: 14
abundance: -
d_gene: TRBD1
j_gene: TRBJ1-1
v_gene: TRBV18
CDR3aa: CASFRTGVATEAFF
CDR3nt: TGTGCCAGCTTCAGGACAGGGGTGGCCACTGAAGCTTTCTTT

len: 14
abundance: -
d_gene: -
j_gene: TRBJ1-2
v_gene: TRBV7-9
CDR3aa: CASSLAGAFNGYTF
CDR3nt: TGTGCCAGCAGCTTGGCAGGGGCCTTTAATGGCTACACCTTC

len: 13
abundance: -
d_gene: -
j_gene: TRBJ1-4
v_gene: TRBV3-1/TRBV3-2
CDR3aa: CASSPNRREKLFF
CDR3nt: TGTGCCAGCAGCCCGAATAGGAGGGAAAAACTGTTTTTT